The 28 T cell receptor beta chains below come from one sample, sequenced in a study of T cell repertoires in cytomegalovirus infection. TCRdb reanalysed the reads using MiXCR and keeps one entry per CDR3 protein. The repertoire holds approximately 750,000 distinct CDR3 sequences, with approximately 34% as singletons. Sequencing was done on a sample of PBMCs. The receptors originated from a human donor in good health (CMV status not recorded). Some clones in this sample may be carry-over from other donors' samples.

The chain uses TRBV7-9 and TRBJ2-3; D uncertain. CDR3 size: 13 residues. The ends were cut back, 5 bases at V and 4 bases at J, with 10 bases in the middle. Germline V gives CDR1 SEHNR, CDR2 FQNEAQ (reference sequence). The CDR3 nucleotides are TGTGCCAGCAGCCTACCGAATTCAGATACGCAGTATTTT. This sequence encodes CASSLPNSDTQYF.

To note about this clonotype: Possible read error: a much larger clone is one base away. The missing conserved phenylalanine or tryptophan at the end of this CDR3 makes a read error likely. V is TRBV6-1 and J is TRBJ2-1; D not certain. The CDR3 sequence is 11 residues long. V was cut by 6 bases and J by 7 bases, with 7 bases left in between. CDR1 is MNHNS, CDR2 SASEGT, per germline. CDR3 nucleotide sequence: TGTGCCAGCAGCACGGGTAATGAGCAGTTCTTA. Translating gives CASSTGNEQFL.

The chain joins TRBV10-3 to TRBJ2-1; D not resolved. The CDR3 spans 11 residues. Germline V gives CDR1 ENHRY, CDR2 SYGVKD. Trimming took 6 bases from V and 5 from J, leaving 5 bases between them. Here the CDR3 reads CAIRKDNEQFF. The CDR3 DNA follows: TGTGCCATCAGGAAGGACAATGAGCAGTTCTTC.

CDR3 loop: CASSQDTYYEQYF. The CDR3 DNA reads as TGTGCCAGCAGCCAAGACACCTACTACGAGCAGTACTTC. This rearrangement joins TRBV7-2 to TRBJ2-7, with D unclear. This CDR3 is built from 13 residues. The germline V gene has CDR1 SGHTA and CDR2 FQGNSA. V was trimmed by 5 bases and J by 3 bases, leaving 11 bases between them.

This clonotype was detected many times. V gene TRBV7-8 combines with J gene TRBJ1-5; D might be TRBD1 (6 bases). CDR1 and CDR2 (germline): SGHVS, FQNEAQ. The CDR3 spans 16 residues. With 0 bases removed from V and 0 bases from J, the gap between germline ends came to 9 bases. The CDR3 nucleotides are TGTGCCAGCAGCTTAGCGGGACAAAATAGCAATCAGCCCCAGCATTTT. It specifies CASSLAGQNSNQPQHF.

The gene calls are TRBV14 and TRBJ1-4; TRBD1 agrees at 8 bases. The germline V gene has CDR1 SGHDN and CDR2 FVKESK. There are 14 residues in the CDR3. V lost 4 bases, J lost 5 bases, and 3 bases stayed unmatched. The CDR3 sequence: CASSRQGRNEKLFF. CDR3 coding DNA: TGTGCCAGCAGCCGACAGGGGAGAAATGAAAAACTGTTTTTT.

This clonotype was detected ten times or more. CDR3 protein: CASSLGILADTQYF. Here the CDR3 DNA reads TGTGCCAGCAGCTTAGGAATTCTCGCAGATACGCAGTATTTT. This chain uses TRBV7-2 with TRBJ2-3; D not certain. Germline CDR1 and CDR2: SGHTA and FQGNSA. The CDR3 contains 14 residues. V gave up 1 base and J gave up 4 bases, with 9 bases separating them.

J is TRBJ1-4 and V is TRBV10-3, with 8 bases identical to TRBD1. The germline V gene has CDR1 ENHRY and CDR2 SYGVKD. The V segment lost 2 bases and the J segment 10 bases; nucleotides outside the gene matches: 9. This CDR3 has 15 amino acids. CDR3 loop: CAISEAGQDPGKLFF. The DNA for the CDR3 is TGTGCCATCAGTGAGGCGGGACAGGACCCTGGAAAACTGTTTTTT.

Ten or more counts support this clonotype. The rearrangement links TRBV6-1 to TRBJ2-7, with a weak D call TRBD1 (6 bases). The germline V and J ends were trimmed by 6 bases and 2 bases, with 8 bases remaining between them. Germline CDR1 MNHNS, CDR2 SASEGT. This CDR3 has 12 amino acids. The CDR3 spells CASRTGPYEQYF. In DNA form, the CDR3 reads TGTGCCAGCAGAACAGGGCCCTACGAGCAGTACTTC.

This clonotype was detected only a few times. The chain joins TRBV5-6 to TRBJ2-1; 7 bases match TRBD1. The CDR3 has 16 amino acids. V was pared by 4 bases and J by 0 bases, with 7 bases of the junction left unmatched. Germline assignment: CDR1 SGHDT and CDR2 YYEEEE. CDR3 sequence reads: CASSAYRGSSYNEQFF. In DNA, the CDR3 is TGTGCCAGCAGCGCCTACAGGGGAAGCTCCTACAATGAGCAGTTCTTC.

The rearrangement links TRBV7-6 to TRBJ1-1; possibly TRBD1 for D (5 bases). The CDR3 runs 14 residues. The germline V gene has CDR1 SGHVS and CDR2 FNYEAQ. Trimming cost V 5 bases and J 6 bases, with 16 bases left between them. The CDR3 DNA follows: TGTGCCAGCAGCGAACACCAGGGAGTCGCTGAAGCTTTCTTT. Residues: CASSEHQGVAEAFF. Complete variable domain (other parts from reference TRBV7-6 and TRBJ1-1): GAGVSQSPRYKVTKRGQDVALRCDPISGHVSLYWYRQALGQGPEFLTYFNYEAQQDKSGLPNDRFSAERPEGSISTLTIQRTEQRDSAMYRCASSEHQGVAEAFFGQGTRLTVV.

This clonotype was seen repeatedly, ten times or more. V and J are TRBV11-2 and TRBJ1-4; no clear D gene. From germline, CDR1 is SGHAT and CDR2 FQNNGV. Deletions cut 5 bases from V and 4 bases from J, with 14 bases between. The CDR3 totals 15 residues. Here the CDR3 reads CASSPNRGGNEKLFF. For the CDR3, the DNA is TGTGCCAGCAGCCCTAACCGAGGCGGTAATGAAAAACTGTTTTTT.

The V and J genes are TRBV6-5 and TRBJ2-7, with D maybe TRBD2 (6 bases). Trimming removed 0 bases at V and 3 bases at J, with 12 bases between. Germline V gene lookup returns CDR1 MNHEY and CDR2 SVGAGI. The CDR3 has 15 amino acids. CDR3 sequence reads: CASSYSGGRNYEQYF. CDR3 DNA sequence: TGTGCCAGCAGTTACTCGGGGGGTCGAAACTACGAGCAGTACTTC.

The chain couples TRBV18 to TRBJ1-3; D ambiguous. CDR1 is KGHSH, CDR2 LQKENI, per germline. This CDR3 comprises 14 residues. V was trimmed by 2 bases and J by 3 bases, leaving 8 bases between them. CDR3: CASSPGDGGNTIYF. CDR3 bases: TGTGCCAGCTCACCAGGGGATGGTGGAAACACCATATATTTT. Supplemented by reference TRBV18 and TRBJ1-3, the full variable domain reads NAGVMQNPRHLVRRRGQEARLRCSPMKGHSHVYWYRQLPEEGLKFMVYLQKENIIDESGMPKERFSAEFPKEGPSILRIQQVVRGDSAAYFCASSPGDGGNTIYFGEGSWLTVV.

This clonotype has just a few counts. The gene calls are TRBV2 and TRBJ2-1; no firm D call. Germline V gene sequence: CDR1 SNHLY, CDR2 FYNNEI. The germline V and J ends were trimmed by 8 bases and 4 bases, with 12 bases remaining between them. The CDR3 has 13 residues. Written as DNA, the CDR3 is TGTGCCAGCGGCGCAGCAAGGTACAATGAGCAGTTCTTC. This translates into CASGAARYNEQFF.

This clonotype has only one observation. Written as DNA, the CDR3 is TGTGCCAGCAGTGAAGGACTGGGTCGTGAGCAGTACTTC. Its translation is CASSEGLGREQYF. This chain uses TRBV2 with TRBJ2-7, with D uncertain. Germline CDR1 and CDR2: SNHLY and FYNNEI. The CDR3 contains 13 residues. Trimming removed 1 base at V and 7 bases at J, with 11 bases between.

This clonotype appeared a few times. J is TRBJ2-7 and V is TRBV5-5; weak D call: TRBD2 (7 bases). Trimming took 1 base from V and 2 from J, leaving 16 bases between them. Germline CDR1 and CDR2: SGHKS and YYEKEE (reference sequence). This CDR3 has 16 amino acids. The DNA of the CDR3 is TGTGCCAGCAGCTTGCGGGAGGACAGAACCACCTACGAGCAGTACTTC. Residues: CASSLREDRTTYEQYF.

The chain combines TRBV6-6 with TRBJ2-7; possible D gene TRBD1, 5 bases. CDR1 is MNHNY and CDR2 is SVGAGI in the germline V gene (reference sequence). The CDR3 runs 15 residues. V gave up 0 bases and J gave up 2 bases, with 11 bases separating them. The CDR3 coding sequence is TGTGCCAGCAGTTACTCAGGGGAAAGACCCTACGAGCAGTACTTC. Translation gives CASSYSGERPYEQYF.

The chain links TRBV20-1 to TRBJ2-2; unclear D gene. This CDR3 has 13 residues. CDR1 is DFQATT and CDR2 is SNEGSKA in the germline V gene (reference sequence). V gave up 5 bases and J gave up 1 base, with 8 bases separating them. CDR3: CSARRQNTGELFF. The CDR3 DNA follows: TGCAGTGCTCGTAGACAGAACACCGGGGAGCTGTTTTTT.

This clonotype was counted ten times or more. The rearrangement joins TRBV7-9 to TRBJ2-3; 7 positions agree with TRBD2. Germline V gives CDR1 SEHNR, CDR2 FQNEAQ (reference sequence). The CDR3 has 17 amino acids. The ends lost 0 bases at V and 1 base at J; junction bases unmatched: 7. Here the CDR3 reads CASSLAEVAGGTDTQYF. DNA for the CDR3: TGTGCCAGCAGCTTAGCGGAAGTAGCGGGCGGCACAGATACGCAGTATTTT.

This clonotype was counted between two and nine times. The chain joins TRBV5-1 to TRBJ1-2; 7 nucleotides match TRBD1. V was clipped by 0 bases and J by 4 bases; unmatched bases: 6. This CDR3 region has 15 residues. Germline V gives CDR1 SGHRS, CDR2 YFSETQ. CDR3 residues: CASSLGPGTAYGYTF. In nucleotides, the CDR3 is TGCGCCAGCAGCTTGGGACCCGGGACAGCCTATGGCTACACCTTC.

Ten or more counts support this clonotype. The chain combines TRBV7-2 with TRBJ2-7, with TRBD2 as a possible D gene (6 bases). Germline V gene data show CDR1 as SGHTA and CDR2 as FQGNSA. Trimming took off 4 bases at V and 1 base at J, with 11 bases between the two ends. The CDR3 spans 14 residues. DNA for the CDR3: TGTGCCAGCAGCTCCGTGGGAGGTTCCTACGAGCAGTACTTC. Protein: CASSSVGGSYEQYF.

V and J are TRBV28 and TRBJ2-1, with D hard to call. The CDR3 spans 18 residues. V lost 4 bases, J lost 3 bases, and 22 bases lay in between. From germline, CDR1 is MDHEN and CDR2 SYDVKM. The CDR3 region is CASSSGPRVRSGYNEQFF. The CDR3, as DNA: TGTGCCAGCAGTTCAGGCCCCCGGGTCAGGTCCGGCTACAATGAGCAGTTCTTC.

The genes are TRBV6-2 or TRBV6-3 and TRBJ2-7, with TRBD2 matching 10 bases. CDR1 and CDR2 (germline): MNHEY, SVGEGT. There are 15 residues in the CDR3. Trimming took 7 bases from V and 0 from J; bases not matched to a gene: 6. The CDR3 DNA reads TGTGCCAGCACCCCAGCGGGAGGGATCTCCTACGAGCAGTACTTC. It encodes CASTPAGGISYEQYF.

Turning to this clonotype: Germline is not matched at one junction end, which may reflect a read error. CDR3 sequence (DNA): TGTTCCAGCAGCGTAGCTCCGGGGGACACTGAAGCTTTCTTT. This gives the protein CSSSVAPGDTEAFF. The chain combines TRBV9 with TRBJ1-1; D possibly corresponds to TRBD1 (5 bases). This CDR3 comprises 14 residues. The germline gives CDR1 SGDLS, CDR2 YYNGEE. The entire variable domain, with the rest obtained from reference TRBV9 and TRBJ1-1, is as follows: DSGVTQTPKHLITATGQRVTLRCSPRSGDLSVYWYQQSLDQGLQFLIQYYNGEERAKGNILERFSAQQFPDLHSELNLSSLELGDSALYFCSSSVAPGDTEAFFGQGTRLTVV.

This clonotype was found a few times. The chain couples TRBV7-6 to TRBJ2-1; 16 positions match TRBD2. Trimming at V came to 4 bases and at J to 5 bases, leaving 2 bases not matched to a gene. Germline-derived CDR1 and CDR2 are SGHVS and FNYEAQ. The CDR3 spans 16 residues. In DNA form, the CDR3 reads TGTGCCAGCAGCTCGGGACTAGCGGGAGGGGACAATGAGCAGTTCTTC. Protein product: CASSSGLAGGDNEQFF. Full variable domain (missing parts from reference TRBV7-6 and TRBJ2-1): GAGVSQSPRYKVTKRGQDVALRCDPISGHVSLYWYRQALGQGPEFLTYFNYEAQQDKSGLPNDRFSAERPEGSISTLTIQRTEQRDSAMYRCASSSGLAGGDNEQFFGPGTRLTVL.

V and J are TRBV19 and TRBJ2-7, with D perhaps being TRBD1 or TRBD2 (5 bases each). The CDR3 has 14 residues. Trimming cost V 3 bases and J 1 base, with 10 bases left between them. The V gene's germline CDR1 is LNHDA and CDR2 SQIVND (reference sequence). The CDR3 loop reads CASSITWGSYEQYF. The CDR3 DNA reads as TGTGCCAGTAGTATTACCTGGGGGTCCTACGAGCAGTACTTC.

This clonotype was detected many times. V gene TRBV7-2 combines with J gene TRBJ2-5; D not certain. Germline V gene lookup returns CDR1 SGHTA and CDR2 FQGNSA. Trimming took off 5 bases at V and 5 bases at J, with 15 bases between the two ends. The CDR3 is made up of 14 amino acids. The CDR3 here is CASSRVPLQETQYF. The CDR3 nucleotides are TGTGCCAGCAGCAGGGTACCGTTACAGGAGACCCAGTACTTC.